One and the same sample provided the 23 T cell receptor beta chains below, sequenced in a study of cytomegalovirus exposure and HLA in healthy donors. The PCR ran on 60 Vbeta and 13 Jbeta primers. Profiling relied on immunoSEQ multiplex PCR, and the TCRdb table lists in-frame clones only, not all of them. The table records around 88,000 clones, around 74% of them present only once. Sequencing input: PBMCs. The receptors were sampled from a man in his fifties in good health and CMV-seropositive.

The V gene is TRBV4-2, the J gene TRBJ1-4; no reliable D call. V lost 4 bases and J lost 11, with 14 bases in between. CDR1 LGHNA and CDR2 YNFKEQ come from the germline V gene. There are 13 residues in the CDR3. The CDR3 region is CASSPSGGVKLFF. CDR3 DNA: TGTGCCAGCAGCCCCTCGGGCGGGGTTAAACTGTTTTTT.

V usage is TRBV6-5 and J usage is TRBJ1-2; D gene uncertain. Trimming removed 6 bases at V and 4 bases at J, with 12 bases between. Germline V lookup: CDR1 MNHEY, CDR2 SVGAGI. The CDR3 has 13 residues. The CDR3 here is CASRPETRYGYTF. CDR3 coding DNA: TGTGCCAGCAGACCCGAGACACGCTATGGCTACACCTTC.

The J gene is TRBJ2-3, the V gene TRBV6-6; TRBD2 aligns across 7 bases. The J segment lost 3 bases and the V segment lost 5 bases, leaving 5 bases of the junction unmatched. The CDR3 is 14 residues long. Germline V gene lookup returns CDR1 MNHNY and CDR2 SVGAGI (reference sequence). CDR3 sequence: CASSLTSLTDTQYF. Here the CDR3 DNA reads TGTGCCAGCAGTCTGACTAGCCTGACAGATACGCAGTATTTT.

Details on this clone: The same CDR3 can be traced to other DNA sequences in this sample. The V gene is TRBV5-1, the J gene TRBJ2-5; D gene uncertain. The germline V and J ends were trimmed by 0 bases and 2 bases, with 5 bases remaining between them. Germline V gene data show CDR1 as SGHRS and CDR2 as YFSETQ. The CDR3 is 13 residues long. CDR3 protein: CASSLAQQETQYF. The CDR3 DNA reads as TGCGCCAGCAGCTTGGCTCAGCAAGAGACCCAGTACTTC.

The V call is TRBV2, the J call TRBJ2-2; TRBD1 matches 9 bases. The CDR3 consists of 14 residues. The J segment lost 6 bases and the V segment lost 6 bases, leaving 5 bases of the junction unmatched. CDR1 is SNHLY and CDR2 is FYNNEI in the germline V gene. DNA of the CDR3: TGTGCCAGCAGGGGACAGGGAAACTCCGGGGAGCTGTTTTTT. Its translation: CASRGQGNSGELFF.

This clone has only one observation. CDR3 DNA: TGTGCCAGCAGCCCAGGGTCCTTCAGCACAGATACGCAGTATTTT. Protein product: CASSPGSFSTDTQYF. This sequence joins TRBV7-3 and TRBJ2-3, with D perhaps TRBD1 (5 bases). V was clipped by 5 bases and J by 0 bases, with 12 bases between them. Germline CDR1 reads SGHTA; CDR2 reads FQGTGA. CDR3 length equals 15 residues.

The chain couples TRBV10-2 to TRBJ1-2, with 7 bases aligning to TRBD1. V lost 8 bases and J lost 6; bases outside the gene matches: 12. In germline, CDR1 is WSHSY, CDR2 SAAADI. The CDR3 has 14 amino acids. The CDR3 region has the DNA TGCGCCAGCCTGAAGGGGGACAGCGTAAATGGCTACACCTTC. It is translated as CASLKGDSVNGYTF.

The chain joins TRBV6-5 to TRBJ1-2; D is possibly TRBD1 (6 bases). This CDR3 is 14 amino acids long. Per germline, CDR1 MNHEY and CDR2 SVGAGI. V was clipped by 7 bases and J by 2 bases, with 14 bases between them. DNA of the CDR3: TGTGCCAGCATTAGGGGGGGGGTGAACTATGGCTACACCTTC. Its translation is CASIRGGVNYGYTF.

The chain employs TRBV10-3 and TRBJ2-2; D possibly corresponds to TRBD1 (6 bases). CDR3 length: 13 amino acids. Trimming stripped 8 bases from V and 2 bases from J, with 9 bases between. CDR1 ENHRY and CDR2 SYGVKD come from the germline V gene. The DNA for the CDR3 is TGTGCCATCGCGGACAGCAACACCGGGGAGCTGTTTTTT. It codes for CAIADSNTGELFF.

The gene calls are TRBV6-1 and TRBJ1-1, with TRBD1 matching 8 bases. V lost 4 bases and J lost 3; bases outside the gene matches: 7. CDR3 length equals 15 residues. CDR1 and CDR2 from the germline V gene are MNHNS and SASEGT. The CDR3 nucleotides are TGTGCCAGCAGTGGCTGGGACAGGAGGGACACTGAAGCTTTCTTT. Its protein is CASSGWDRRDTEAFF.

This sequence joins TRBV7-8 and TRBJ2-7, with D unresolved. This CDR3 comprises 11 residues. The V end lost 5 bases, the J end lost 4 bases, and 6 bases lay between the germline ends. The V gene's germline CDR1 is SGHVS and CDR2 FQNEAQ. The CDR3 loop is CASSRLYEQYF. The CDR3 bases are TGTGCCAGCAGCCGGTTATACGAGCAGTACTTC.

This clone was seen a handful of times. This chain connects TRBV5-8 to TRBJ2-1; perhaps TRBD1 as D (5 bases). Trimming left V 1 base short and J 2 bases short, with 10 bases between. Germline V gene data show CDR1 as SGHTS and CDR2 as YDEGEE. This CDR3 comprises 15 residues. The CDR3 DNA reads TGTGCCAGCAGCTTGTCAGGGAAAGCCTACAATGAGCAGTTCTTC. As protein: CASSLSGKAYNEQFF.

V and J are TRBV13 and TRBJ1-2; D is possibly TRBD1 (6 bases). The CDR3 has 13 residues. Trimming took 3 bases from V and 2 from J, leaving 7 bases between them. Germline CDR1 reads PRHDT; CDR2 reads FYEKMQ (reference sequence). CDR3 DNA sequence: TGTGCCAGCAGCTTCGGACAGAACTATGGCTACACCTTC. This encodes CASSFGQNYGYTF.

The rearrangement uses TRBV11-2 and TRBJ2-7; TRBD1 agrees at 7 bases. Germline values: CDR1 SGHAT, CDR2 FQNNGV. V shed 5 bases and J 4 bases; nucleotides not matched to a gene: 8. This CDR3 is 14 amino acids long. The CDR3 sequence is CASSPGQAMYEQYF. The CDR3 DNA reads TGTGCCAGCAGCCCCGGACAGGCGATGTACGAGCAGTACTTC.

This chain uses TRBV2 with TRBJ1-2, with 9 bases aligning to TRBD1. CDR3 length: 14 amino acids. CDR1 and CDR2 from the germline V gene are SNHLY and FYNNEI. After removal of 6 bases from V and 7 bases from J, the junction contained 9 bases not matched to a gene. This CDR3 reads CASSWDRESTGYTF. The CDR3 DNA follows: TGTGCCAGCAGCTGGGACAGGGAGAGTACTGGCTACACCTTC.

The rearrangement uses TRBV6-5 and TRBJ1-5; D is unresolved. The CDR3 loop spans 14 amino acids. CDR1 and CDR2 (germline): MNHEY, SVGAGI. V gave up 6 bases and J gave up 3 bases, with 12 bases separating them. The CDR3, as DNA: TGTGCCAGCAGCCCAGGCCGGTTCAATCAGCCCCAGCATTTT. This sequence encodes CASSPGRFNQPQHF.

The gene calls are TRBV2 and TRBJ1-6, with D possibly TRBD1 on 6 matching bases. The CDR3 totals 14 residues. The germline CDR1 and CDR2 sequences are SNHLY and FYNNEI. The V end was cut by 5 bases, the J end by 7 bases, with 12 bases between. The chain's CDR3 is CASSRDRPNSPLHF. In DNA, the CDR3 is TGTGCCAGCAGTCGTGACAGGCCGAATTCACCCCTCCACTTT.

CDR3 amino acids: CAWSTGGEGEKLFF. DNA of the CDR3: TGTGCCTGGAGTACAGGGGGAGAAGGTGAAAAACTGTTTTTT. The rearrangement links TRBV30 to TRBJ1-4, with 8 bases that match TRBD1. CDR3 size: 14 residues. Germline-derived CDR1 and CDR2 are GTSNPN and SVGIG (reference sequence). J was trimmed by 7 bases and V by 2 bases; bases with no gene match: 6.

This clone turned up a few times. The genes are TRBV18 and TRBJ1-3, with D possibly TRBD1 on 6 matching bases. Trimming cost V 0 bases and J 0 bases, with 9 bases left between them. The CDR3 has 16 residues. From germline, CDR1 is KGHSH and CDR2 LQKENI. CDR3 bases: TGTGCCAGCTCACCACCTGGACAGCGCTCTGGAAACACCATATATTTT. Protein: CASSPPGQRSGNTIYF.

The rearrangement joins TRBV4-1 to TRBJ2-1, with 16 bases that match TRBD2. Germline CDR1 MGHRA, CDR2 YSYEKL. J lost 1 base, V lost 0 bases, and 12 bases had no gene match. The CDR3 extends over 22 amino acids. CDR3 sequence (DNA): TGCGCCAGCAGCCAAGAGTTTTCGGGGACTAGCGGGGGGGCCTTGTCCTACAATGAGCAGTTCTTC. Protein sequence: CASSQEFSGTSGGALSYNEQFF.

V is TRBV6-4 and J is TRBJ2-5; D is perhaps TRBD1 (5 bases). V was clipped by 2 bases and J by 2 bases, with 12 bases between them. CDR1 is MRHNA and CDR2 is SNTAGT in the germline V gene. This CDR3 is built from 15 residues. Here the CDR3 reads CASSDDTGDQETQYF. DNA of the CDR3: TGTGCCAGCAGTGACGATACAGGAGATCAAGAGACCCAGTACTTC.

The chain couples TRBV9 to TRBJ2-5; tentative D call: TRBD2 (5 bases). The V gene's germline CDR1 is SGDLS and CDR2 YYNGEE. The germline V and J ends were trimmed by 4 bases and 3 bases, with 10 bases remaining between them. CDR3 length equals 13 residues. CDR3 residues: CASSPWGEETQYF. The CDR3 bases are TGTGCCAGCAGCCCCTGGGGAGAAGAGACCCAGTACTTC.

V usage is TRBV5-6 and J usage is TRBJ1-2; 9 nucleotides match TRBD1. The J segment lost 7 bases and the V segment lost 2 bases, leaving 3 bases of the junction unmatched. Germline lookup yields CDR1 SGHDT and CDR2 YYEEEE. The CDR3 loop spans 13 amino acids. CDR3 region: CASSLGTGSGYTF. The CDR3 DNA reads TGTGCCAGCAGCTTAGGGACAGGGTCTGGCTACACCTTC.